A selection of T cell receptor beta chains follows, all from one sample in a study of blood T cell repertoires in COVID-19. The data were produced by immunoSEQ multiplex PCR, yet TCRdb's version contains in-frame clones alone and is incomplete. The data show about 250,000 clones, with 80% to 90% seen just once and roughly 4% held by the top ten. Sample: peripheral blood. These receptor sequences come from a man aged 45-60 years with acute or convalescent COVID-19. Both conserved end residues are part of each CDR3. A D gene is named only where the DNA matches it firmly. Not all rows give a size; the values are once, few, many and, for expanded clones, a class.

cdr3_aa,cdr3_nt,j_call,d_call,clone_size,v_call
CASRVGGDGYTF,TGTGCCAGCAGGGTTGGGGGGGATGGCTACACCTTC,TRBJ1-2,-,few,TRBV12-3/TRBV12-4
CASSRLDRVGGNYGYTF,TGTGCCAGCAGCCGACTGGACAGGGTGGGGGGAAACTATGGCTACACCTTC,TRBJ1-2,TRBD1,few,TRBV5-8
CASSLESGSSYNSPLHF,TGTGCCAGCAGCTTGGAGAGTGGGAGCTCCTATAATTCACCCCTCCACTTT,TRBJ1-6,-,few,TRBV5-8
CASSPLGAGFGETQYF,TGTGCCAGCTCACCGCTTGGGGCCGGGTTTGGGGAGACCCAGTACTTC,TRBJ2-5,-,once,TRBV18
CASSVGSVYEQYF,TGTGCCAGCAGCGTAGGTTCAGTTTACGAGCAGTACTTC,TRBJ2-7,-,-,TRBV9
CASSLALRGGIRYNEQFF,TGTGCCAGCAGCTTGGCCTTGCGGGGGGGCATTAGGTACAATGAGCAGTTCTTC,TRBJ2-1,TRBD2,-,TRBV5-8
CASSEQGKGYTF,TGTGCCAGCAGTGAGCAGGGGAAAGGCTACACCTTC,TRBJ1-2,-,-,TRBV2
CASSEQGRVTEAFF,TGTGCCAGCAGTGAGCAGGGGCGGGTTACTGAAGCTTTCTTT,TRBJ1-1,-,-,TRBV2
CATSRAGGNEQYF,TGTGCCACCAGCAGGGCAGGGGGCAACGAGCAGTACTTC,TRBJ2-7,TRBD1,-,TRBV15
CATSTGIFTGELFF,TGTGCCACCAGCACAGGGATTTTCACCGGGGAGCTGTTTTTT,TRBJ2-2,-,-,TRBV15